These 3 T cell receptor beta chains share one sample of origin, sequenced in a study of T-cell memory formation after mild COVID-19. TCRdb independently ran MiXCR on the 5' RACE reads; one entry per CDR3 protein. The sample carries hundreds of thousands of distinct CDR3 sequences, roughly 24% recorded once. Material for sequencing was PBMCs or a T cell subset sorted from them (not recorded which). Every receptor here comes from an adult woman who had mild COVID-19 (a few samples of this study predate the infection). Cell type and time point are not known.

A few counts support this clonotype. V usage is TRBV12-3 or TRBV12-4 and J usage is TRBJ2-1; D perhaps matches TRBD2 (6 bases). CDR3 length equals 14 residues. The V and J ends lost 3 bases and 7 bases respectively, with 13 bases between them. The CDR3 protein is CASSFPLAGNEQFF. CDR3 in DNA: TGTGCCAGCAGTTTTCCACTAGCTGGAAATGAGCAGTTCTTC.

Remarks on this clonotype: At one of its ends the junction is not consistent with the germline gene, which may arise from a read error. This chain joins TRBV7-7 and TRBJ2-7; 10 bases align to TRBD1. This CDR3 contains 15 residues. Germline loops: CDR1 SSHAT, CDR2 FNYEAQ (reference sequence). The CDR3 region has the DNA TGTGCTAGCAGCGGGGGACAGGGGATCTCCTACGAGCAGTACTTC. This codes for CASSGGQGISYEQYF.

The V gene is TRBV5-8, the J gene TRBJ2-5, with TRBD2 matching 7 bases. The CDR3 has 15 residues. The junction had 9 bases not matched to a gene; V was cut back by 5 bases and J by 2 bases. Per the germline V gene, CDR1 is SGHTS and CDR2 is YDEGEE. The chain's CDR3 is CASRVRGVGQETQYF. As DNA, the CDR3 is TGTGCCAGCAGGGTTCGGGGGGTTGGACAAGAGACCCAGTACTTC.